The TCR beta chain described here comes from a study of T-cell reconstitution after alpha-beta-depleted transplantation in children (dated by TCRdb to the mid-2010s). In terms of the full investigation: Using TCR repertoire profiling, the study quantitatively followed how T-cell immune reconstitution unfolded in children after TCRalphabeta/CD19-depleted allogeneic hematopoietic cell transplantation. The paper as a whole reports these results and caveats: The frequencies of hyperexpanded clones fell over the following months, and after one year, T-cell counts and TCRbeta diversity were mostly attributed to newly produced T cells. In some patients, the high TCRbeta diversity seen at day 60 was put down to recipient T cells and intrathymic progenitors that had survived conditioning. The apparently early alphabetaT-cell count recovery about two months after transplant was reportedly dependent on only several hundred rapidly expanded clones derived from non-depleted graft cells.

The treatment or condition label, as the study defines it: allogeneic hematopoietic cell transplantation with graft depleted of TCRalphabeta T cells and CD19 B cells. Transplant recipients were children who received TCRalphabeta/CD19-depleted allogeneic hematopoietic cell grafts. The library came from PCR. Sequencer: Illumina HiSeq 2500. To normalize quantification of the TCRbeta repertoire, the TCR libraries were built with molecular barcoding that relied on unique molecular identifiers. TCRdb trimmed public reads at Q25 via fastp, called clones via MiXCR and kept in-frame beta chains. Every CDR3 protein is listed once, alongside the most common genes and DNA of its rows. The sample yields 180,000 or so distinct CDR3 sequences; 5% to 7.5% were counted once. Of the sample, around 4.1% falls within the top ten clones. Trimming removed 4 bases from V and 3 bases from J; the gene matches leave 5 bases unexplained. Taken from cysteine to phenylalanine, the CDR3 has 16 residues. Only the CDR3 DNA is retained, 48 bases long and in frame from the first base. CDR1 and CDR2 are drawn from the germline V gene: MRHNA, SNTAGT.

This clonotype was seen ten or more times. Its antigen is still unknown. No base quality information exists; no much larger clone differs at one position. The sequence joins TRBV6-4 to TRBJ2-1; 11 central bases correspond to TRBD2. Sequencing used PBMCs, obtained before TCRalphabeta/CD19-depleted stem cell transplant. This sequence originates from a girl in the first two years of life with combined immunodeficiency, due to receive a stem cell transplant. The nucleotide sequence reads as follows: TGTGCCAGCAGTGTCTCGGGACTAGCGGACTACAATGAGCAGTTCTTC. This codes for CASSVSGLADYNEQFF.